The next 9 T cell receptor beta chains were all read from a single sample in a study of blood T cell repertoires in COVID-19. Assay: immunoSEQ multiplex PCR; the TCRdb copy retains only in-frame clones and omits some. The sample includes 270,000 or so clones, about 90% of them seen just once. The sample consisted of peripheral blood. The source of these receptors is a young woman with COVID-19, enrolled during active disease.

The chain combines TRBV5-5 with TRBJ1-6; D gene ambiguous. The germline V and J ends were trimmed by 1 base and 8 bases, with 13 bases remaining between them. The germline gives CDR1 SGHKS, CDR2 YYEKEE (reference sequence). The CDR3 length is 15 residues. The CDR3 sequence: CASSLISAMDSPLHF. As DNA, the CDR3 is TGTGCCAGCAGCTTGATCAGCGCCATGGATTCACCCCTCCACTTT.

This clone was seen only a few times. The genes are TRBV14 and TRBJ1-2; D might be TRBD1 (6 bases). The V gene lost 4 bases and the J gene lost 8 bases, with 14 bases spanning the gap. The germline V gene has CDR1 SGHDN and CDR2 FVKESK. This CDR3 contains 13 residues. The chain's CDR3 is CASSPGGGWGYTF. The DNA for the CDR3 is TGTGCCAGCAGCCCCGGCGGGGGCTGGGGCTACACCTTC.

This clone is deemed large. The V gene is TRBV3-1 (or the pseudogene TRBV3-2), the J gene TRBJ1-2; no definite D call. Germline assignment: CDR1 LGHDT and CDR2 YNNKEL (reference sequence). Trimming stripped 4 bases from V and 8 bases from J, with 14 bases between. The CDR3 covers 13 residues. The CDR3 sequence: CASSPLGATGYTF. For the CDR3, the DNA is TGTGCCAGCAGCCCCTTGGGCGCGACGGGCTACACCTTC.

The J gene is TRBJ1-3, the V gene TRBV5-1; tentative D call: TRBD1 (5 bases). CDR3 length: 17 residues. The germline gives CDR1 SGHRS, CDR2 YFSETQ. V dropped 0 bases and J dropped 0 bases, with 13 bases sitting between them. As DNA, the CDR3 is TGCGCCAGCAGCTTGGATTCACAGGAACGCTCTGGAAACACCATATATTTT. Amino acid sequence: CASSLDSQERSGNTIYF. Variable domain in full (rest from reference TRBV5-1 and TRBJ1-3): KAGVTQTPRYLIKTRGQQVTLSCSPISGHRSVSWYQQTPGQGLQFLFEYFSETQRNKGNFPGRFSGRQFSNSRSEMNVSTLELGDSALYLCASSLDSQERSGNTIYFGEGSWLTVV.

The chain couples TRBV5-1 to TRBJ2-1; 8 nucleotides match TRBD1. Germline assignment: CDR1 SGHRS and CDR2 YFSETQ. V lost 0 bases, J lost 16 bases, and 9 bases stayed unmatched. The CDR3 has 13 amino acids. CDR3 protein: CASSLVSDRGSFF. As DNA, the CDR3 is TGCGCCAGCAGCTTGGTCTCCGACAGGGGATCTTTCTTC. The full variable domain, with the rest looked up from reference TRBV5-1 and TRBJ2-1, is KAGVTQTPRYLIKTRGQQVTLSCSPISGHRSVSWYQQTPGQGLQFLFEYFSETQRNKGNFPGRFSGRQFSNSRSEMNVSTLELGDSALYLCASSLVSDRGSFFGPGTRLTVL.

The rearrangement uses TRBV3-1 (or the pseudogene TRBV3-2) and TRBJ2-3; TRBD1 agrees at 7 bases. The germline CDR1 and CDR2 sequences are LGHDT and YNNKEL (reference sequence). The trim removed 4 bases at V and 2 bases at J, leaving 3 bases unmatched. CDR3 length equals 14 residues. CDR3 nucleotide sequence: TGTGCCAGCAGCCCAGGACAGGTCACAGATACGCAGTATTTT. It is translated as CASSPGQVTDTQYF.

The chain has TRBV20-1 and TRBJ1-1, with TRBD1 as a possible D gene (5 bases). V shed 3 bases and J shed 5 bases, with 19 bases lying between them. Germline V CDR1 and CDR2: DFQATT, SNEGSKA (reference sequence). This CDR3 has 15 residues. CDR3 protein: CSASLAGRMWTEAFF. The CDR3, as DNA: TGCAGTGCTAGTCTCGCAGGGCGGATGTGGACTGAAGCTTTCTTT.

The chain has TRBV15 and TRBJ1-5; 7 bases align to TRBD1. Germline V lookup: CDR1 LNHNV, CDR2 YYDKDF (reference sequence). With V trimmed by 5 bases and J by 6 bases, 13 bases remained unmatched. This CDR3 has 16 amino acids. In nucleotides, the CDR3 is TGTGCCACCAGCGTTCGACAGGGTTTAATTGGTCAGCCCCAGCATTTT. Encoded protein: CATSVRQGLIGQPQHF.

This clone was found once. The rearrangement links TRBV11-2 to TRBJ2-7; D perhaps matches TRBD2 (6 bases). In germline, CDR1 is SGHAT, CDR2 FQNNGV. This CDR3 spans 14 amino acids. Trimming took 1 base from V and 6 from J, leaving 13 bases between them. CDR3 bases: TGTGCCAGCAGCTTAGCGGGGGAGGCGGTCGAGCAGTACTTC. This encodes CASSLAGEAVEQYF.